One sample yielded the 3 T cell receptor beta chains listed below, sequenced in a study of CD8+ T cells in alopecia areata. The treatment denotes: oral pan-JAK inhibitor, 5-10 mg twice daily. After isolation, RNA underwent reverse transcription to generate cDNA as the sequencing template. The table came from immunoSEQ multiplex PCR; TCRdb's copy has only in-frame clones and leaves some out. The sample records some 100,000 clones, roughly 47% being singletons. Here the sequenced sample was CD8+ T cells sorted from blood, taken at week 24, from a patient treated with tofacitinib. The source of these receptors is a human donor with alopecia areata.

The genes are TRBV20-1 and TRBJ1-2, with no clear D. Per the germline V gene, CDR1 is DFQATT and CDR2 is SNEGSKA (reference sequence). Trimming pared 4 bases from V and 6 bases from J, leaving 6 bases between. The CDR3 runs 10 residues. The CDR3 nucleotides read TGCAGTGCTATCGGGGATGGCTACACCTTC. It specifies CSAIGDGYTF.

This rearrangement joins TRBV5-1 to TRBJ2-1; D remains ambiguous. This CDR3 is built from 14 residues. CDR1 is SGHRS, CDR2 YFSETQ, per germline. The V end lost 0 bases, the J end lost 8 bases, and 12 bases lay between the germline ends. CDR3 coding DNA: TGCGCCAGCAGCTTGGAGTTATACAGCGATGAGCAGTTCTTC. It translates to CASSLELYSDEQFF. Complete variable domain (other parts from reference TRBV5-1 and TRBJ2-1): KAGVTQTPRYLIKTRGQQVTLSCSPISGHRSVSWYQQTPGQGLQFLFEYFSETQRNKGNFPGRFSGRQFSNSRSEMNVSTLELGDSALYLCASSLELYSDEQFFGPGTRLTVL.

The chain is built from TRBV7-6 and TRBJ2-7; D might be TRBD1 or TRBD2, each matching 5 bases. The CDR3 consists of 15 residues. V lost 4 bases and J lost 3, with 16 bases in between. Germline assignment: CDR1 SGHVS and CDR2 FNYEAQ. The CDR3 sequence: CASSSGPTENYEQYF. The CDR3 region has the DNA TGTGCCAGCAGCTCGGGACCAACAGAGAACTACGAGCAGTACTTC.